What follows is one TCR beta chain and its context. In this sample, this clone turned up many times. The antigen this receptor binds is unknown. Within one base of it there is no much larger clone, and no base qualities were kept. The sample is drawn from a study of cytomegalovirus exposure and HLA in healthy donors (dated by TCRdb to 2015 to 2018). Study-wide context: In an earlier analysis of roughly 500 of the donors, 276 Gb of sequence data and just under 120 million unique TCR beta sequences from some 170 million T cells were reported. A later genetic analysis took genome-wide SNP genotypes for about 65% of the roughly 670 donors and used that subset as a discovery cohort. The study used immunosequencing to profile the T cell repertoires of 666 subjects and linked those repertoires to cytomegalovirus serostatus. A separate validation cohort of approximately 120 different subjects was used in addition to the 666-subject first cohort. All discovery cohort repertoires had been generated on a single sequencing platform. Of the 300 to 500 genotyped donors, 75% to 85% were placed in the genetic ancestry cluster associated with self-reported Caucasian donors. To predict cytomegalovirus infection status, the study combined high-throughput TCR immunosequencing, statistical association of individual TCRs with disease status, and machine learning. Typing coverage differed by locus: A, B, C, DRB1 and DQB1 were typed in roughly 620-640 donors, DQA1 in approximately 520, DPA1 in nearly 610, and DPB1 in around 490. Alongside the repertoire data, information on donor age, sex, ethnicity and CMV serostatus was compiled. A later analysis re-examined previously published TCR beta repertoires from just over 650 donors and added high-resolution HLA genotyping to investigate patterns of TCR occurrence. Across around 400 genotyped donors of the cohort, an average of about 240,000 unique TCR beta nucleotide sequences per donor were sequenced, and roughly 18% of those sequences were non-productive. The study aimed to test whether cataloging public T cell receptors could reveal signatures of past pathogen exposure. Rather than drawing on any new phenotypic data, the later analysis identified candidate immune exposures from TCR beta sequences and the way those sequences occurred across donors. Both class I and class II loci were covered by HLA typing, at four-digit resolution. Approximately 310 gigabases of sequencing data and 70 million to 100 million unique TCR sequences were included in an early release covering roughly 600 HLA-typed donors. A handful of DR-DQ haplotypes were handled as single units for association and clustering because linkage in the cohort was strong. To decide whether each TCR beta V gene segment behaved as functional or pseudogenic, an earlier analysis of approximately 600 of the donors relied on high-throughput TCR beta sequencing.

The investigation overall reported the following: For the cohort, immune exposure information was limited to CMV serostatus. Compared with equally common non-associated chains, HLA-associated TCR beta chains in a later analysis were more clonally expanded and had lower generation probabilities. A later genetic analysis associated a missense DCLRE1C variant with V-gene and J-gene trimming of TCR beta chains, and an independent cohort replicated the association. Strong co-occurrence of HLA alleles, especially DR and DQ, made assigning TCR associations to individual alleles difficult. This cohort had only TCR beta chains sequenced, and the lack of alpha or paired-chain data limited which features could be detected. According to a later analysis, most CMV-associated TCR beta chains appeared to be HLA-restricted, and the HLA associations seemed to be driven largely by CMV exposure. While some public TCRs were present in many individuals, most TCR sequences turned up only very rarely across donors. Three of the identified cytomegalovirus-associated TCR beta chains were confirmed in vitro to be specific for cytomegalovirus antigens. Because HLA typing was missing for some donors at each locus, association tests included only the typed subset. In a later analysis, some 17,000 TCR beta sequences were associated with specific HLA alleles at a false discovery rate of 0.05. A group of highly shared sequence variants was considered likely to be a technical artifact of the sequencing pipeline. In an earlier analysis of around 500 of the donors, most TCR beta V segments appeared in productive rearrangements about 90% or about 30% of the time, broadly matching IMGT annotations. A total of fewer than 200 TCR beta chains were listed by the study as associated with cytomegalovirus. According to a later genetic analysis, donors in an Asian-associated ancestry cluster had fewer N-insertions in productive TCRs than the approximately 670-donor mean. In a later analysis, several top co-occurrence clusters were reported to appear linked to parvovirus B19, influenza, CMV and Epstein-Barr virus. The earlier analysis of fewer than 750 of the donors excluded seventeen rarely observed V segments, including chromosome 9 orphons, because counts were too low. The authors suggested that the approach could potentially be generalized to other disease states and immunological phenotypes. Linkage disequilibrium might explain the correlated functional status among segregating V segments, but an unknown experimental factor could not be ruled out. A later analysis found that TCR association rates varied across HLA loci, with DRB1 alleles showing the most associated TCRs and HLA-C alleles the fewest. Sequencing depth was assumed to be roughly uniform across donors in the presence/absence analyses, though that assumption may not hold. The classifier was reported to diagnose cytomegalovirus status with high specificity and sensitivity in both the original cohort and the validation cohort. Because the 87-base-pair reads could not distinguish some IMGT-functional V segments, including TRBV6-2 and TRBV6-3, those segments were excluded. A further reported finding was that TCR beta sequences accurately predicted the HLA-A and HLA-B alleles for most subjects in the first cohort.

In the germline V gene, CDR1 corresponds to SNHLY and CDR2 to FYNNEI. Here V drops 4 bases and J drops 12 bases, and the junction holds 4 bases not matched to any gene. The CDR3 starts with the cysteine, ends with the phenylalanine, and has 12 residues. Of the read, only the CDR3 DNA is kept; its 36 bases are in frame from base 1. The library was generated by the immunoSEQ multiplex PCR assay. A mixture of 60 forward primers for TCR Vbeta segments and 13 reverse primers for TCR Jbeta segments was used in the multiplex PCR. The CDR3 region of rearranged TCR beta genes was amplified from genomic DNA with a multiplex PCR assay. The Illumina HiSeq System was used to sequence the amplified TCR beta libraries as 87-base-pair reads. The original methods were these. A later analysis tallied roughly 80 million unique TCR beta chains across the 666 repertoires, and around 10 million of those chains were shared by two or more donors. Raw reads were error-corrected and collapsed into unique sequences by a nearest-neighbor algorithm in which closely related sequences were merged to remove PCR and sequencing errors. CDR3 sequences were aligned to IMGT reference sequences to assign V, D and J gene segments. For a sequence to be retained, at least a six-nucleotide match to both a V gene segment and a J gene segment was required. A rearrangement was called productive if the CDR3 had no stop codons and remained in frame with V and J, and every other rearrangement was called non-productive. Following IMGT convention, CDR3 was defined as the stretch from the second conserved V-encoded cysteine up to the conserved J-encoded phenylalanine. In an earlier analysis of roughly 610 of the donors, sequences lacking an unambiguous match to a single V gene segment were excluded. In an earlier analysis of some 590 of the donors, a V segment was called functional when productive rearrangements were above 56.7%, and segregating when the standard deviation between donors exceeded 5%. A statistical classification framework was built to diagnose cytomegalovirus status from the catalog of TCR beta chain sequences. In a later analysis, V and J genes were assigned by comparing TCR nucleotide sequences against IMGT/GENE-DB human TR gene sequences. A later analysis assigned CDR3 sequences and most-parsimonious VDJ recombination scenarios with the TCRdist pipeline. In a later analysis, every TCR beta chain was defined by the combination of its CDR3 amino acid sequence and its V-gene family, and reads without a unique V-gene family were dropped. As a way to deal with suspected cross-contamination and a sequencing artifact, a later analysis dropped under 600 nucleotide sequences that were highly shared and had low generation probability. A later analysis calculated a clonal expansion index for each public chain from normalized within-repertoire ranks of inferred template counts. In a later analysis, generation probabilities were computed with a VDJ recombination model fitted to out-of-frame rearrangements, and the resulting probabilities were checked against IGoR. Hypergeometric tests were used in a later analysis to score TCR-TCR, TCR-HLA and TCR-CMV co-occurrence, with a repertoire-size bias correction applied to the TCR pairs. In a later analysis, false discovery rates were estimated by permuting HLA or CMV assignments 20 times. In a later analysis, co-occurring TCRs were grouped using DBSCAN, and TCRdist sequence similarity was added for clustering within HLA-allele-positive subsets. Co-occurrence clustering excluded repertoires with fewer than 30,000 or more than 120,000 public chains, plus five with anomalous nucleotide sharing. The source is immuneACCESS, and TCRdb retained only in-frame sequences with V and J called. Part of the clones is not carried over; for the studies checked, unresolved V genes explain less than half of this, and the remainder is unexplained. D and trimming come from the DNA, and the V and J calls and clone size come from that table. In this sample the table shows 130,000 or so clones, 84% of which occur a single time. The leading ten clones occupy almost 3% of the sample.

The cohort comprised under 700 healthy bone marrow donors. Cohort members were all nominally healthy when sampled, although unrecorded immune exposures were likely present. The donor tested CMV seropositive and was one of the 289 seropositive cohort members. A peripheral blood sample was collected from each donor, and TCR beta sequencing was performed on peripheral blood mononuclear cells. Genomic DNA was extracted from the blood cell samples with the Qiagen DNeasy Blood Extraction Kit. The chain was built from TRBV2 and TRBJ2-1, and 9 junctional nucleotides match TRBD2. The sample taken for sequencing was PBMCs. The TCR was taken from a woman aged 18-29 years in good health and CMV-seropositive. At the DNA level, the sequence is TGTGCCAGCAGTGTTGAAGCGGGGGGGCAGTTCTTC. Its product reads: CASSVEAGGQFF.